The TCR beta chain under discussion was sequenced for a study of beta chain features in type 1 diabetes. Overall study results and limits: Short templates might get an advantage during PCR, and this would be equal in patients and controls.

This clone showed up just a few times. Its cognate antigen is unknown. The authors reverse transcribed all of the isolated RNA, so sequencing captured expressed TCRB transcripts. TCRdb keeps only in-frame clones here, not all; method: immunoSEQ multiplex PCR. The data show about 360,000 clones, with roughly 12% seen just once and more than 0.015% held by the top ten. There are 15 residues in the CDR3. Germline CDR1 and CDR2: SGHTA and FQGTGA. V lost 4 bases and J 5 bases, leaving 16 bases between the germline ends. Sorting of CD4+ naive, central memory, regulatory and stem cell-like memory cells was performed via CD45RO/CCR7/CD25/CD127/CD95/CD27.

The rearrangement uses TRBV7-3 and TRBJ2-3, with D possibly TRBD2 on 5 matching bases. Sequenced material: naive CD4+ T cells from blood. The origin of this receptor is a man aged 18 to 29 in good health. CDR3 in amino acids: CASSSAVLGRDTQYF. The CDR3 DNA reads TGTGCCAGCAGCTCAGCGGTATTGGGGAGAGATACGCAGTATTTT.